The rows below give T cell receptor beta chains drawn from one sample of a study of spatial heterogeneity in lung cancer. TCRdb itself ran the 5' RACE reads through MiXCR, one entry per CDR3 protein. This sample has approximately 49,000 distinct CDR3 sequences, with roughly 5.7% found just once. This material consisted of PBMCs, taken at surgery. Receptors were obtained from a male donor with early-stage non-small cell lung cancer. CDR3s include the opening cysteine and the closing phenylalanine or tryptophan. A D gene is named only where the DNA matches it firmly. Size tells how often a clone was seen (once, few, many) or the class of an expanded clone, and some rows leave it out.

>TRBJ2-7|-|TRBV4-1|medium-sized
TGCGCCAGCAGTGCGGTCGGGACGGGAGCCTACGAGCAGTACTTC
CASSAVGTGAYEQYF
>TRBJ1-1|-|TRBV28|many
TGTGCCAGCAGTACTAACAGGGATGTGAACACTGAAGCTTTCTTT
CASSTNRDVNTEAFF
>TRBJ1-1|-|TRBV25-1|many
TGTGCCAGCAGTGCCACCTTGGAGGGGACTGAAGCTTTCTTT
CASSATLEGTEAFF
>TRBJ1-6|TRBD1|TRBV7-2|many
TGTGCCAGCAGCTCGGGGGACAGGGTTTATAATTCACCCCTCCACTTT
CASSSGDRVYNSPLHF
>TRBJ2-7|TRBD1|TRBV24-1|many
TGTGCCACCAGTGATTTTCGACAGGGGGCCTACGAGCAGTACTTC
CATSDFRQGAYEQYF
>TRBJ1-3|-|TRBV27|many
TGTGCCAGCAGCCGTAACTCTGGAAACACCATATATTTT
CASSRNSGNTIYF
>TRBJ2-7|TRBD1|TRBV5-1|many
TGCGCCAGCAGCTTGGTGGACAGGGGCGAGCAGTACTTC
CASSLVDRGEQYF
>TRBJ2-7|TRBD1|TRBV5-6|-
TGTGCCAGCACAGGGACAGGGGGTAGGGAGCAGTACTTC
CASTGTGGREQYF
>TRBJ2-1|-|TRBV7-6|few
TGTGCCAGCAGCCGAGAACAACCGGGAGCACTCTCCTACAATGAGCAGTTCTTC
CASSREQPGALSYNEQFF
>TRBJ1-4|-|TRBV11-2|few
TGTGCCAGCAGCTTAGTCCGCCCAGATCGGACTAATGAAAAACTGTTTTTT
CASSLVRPDRTNEKLFF
>TRBJ2-4|-|TRBV18|many
TGTGCCAGCCGTACCGGGAACAACATTCAGTACTTC
CASRTGNNIQYF
>TRBJ2-5|-|TRBV3-1|many
TGTGCCAGCAGCCAAACCCAAGAGACCCAGTACTTC
CASSQTQETQYF
>TRBJ2-6|TRBD1|TRBV5-4|many
TGTGCCAGCAGCCCACCCGGGACAGCCAACTCTGGGGCCAACGTCCTGACTTTC
CASSPPGTANSGANVLTF
>TRBJ2-1|TRBD2|TRBV10-2|-
TGCGCCAGCAGTTCCTTGGGGGGAGGGGTCTACAATGAGCAGTTCTTC
CASSSLGGGVYNEQFF
>TRBJ2-3|TRBD1|TRBV7-2|-
TGTGCCAGCAGCTCCACAGGGGATGTAGCCACAGATACGCAGTATTTT
CASSSTGDVATDTQYF
>TRBJ2-1|-|TRBV11-2|many
TGTGCCAGCAGCAAAAGGGGAGGTGAGCAGTTCTTC
CASSKRGGEQFF
>TRBJ2-1|-|TRBV19|-
TGTGCCAGTAGTATAGGACTCTACAATGAGCAGTTCTTC
CASSIGLYNEQFF
>TRBJ2-1|-|TRBV5-1|-
TGCGCCAGCAGCTTGGGAGGGGGGGTCTCCTACAATGAGCAGTTCTTC
CASSLGGGVSYNEQFF
>TRBJ2-4|-|TRBV3-1|many
TGTGCCAGCAGCCAAAGGGCCAAAAACATTCAGTACTTC
CASSQRAKNIQYF
>TRBJ1-2|-|TRBV20-1|many
TGCAGTGCTAACCAGGAGAACTATGGCTACACCTTC
CSANQENYGYTF
>TRBJ2-3|-|TRBV7-2|many
TGTGCCAGCAGCTCCCGACTGACAGATACGCAGTATTTT
CASSSRLTDTQYF
>TRBJ2-3|-|TRBV4-2|-
TGTGCCAGCAGCCTGCAAGAGCCCACAGATACGCAGTATTTT
CASSLQEPTDTQYF
>TRBJ2-1|TRBD2|TRBV10-3|many
TGTGCCATCAGTGAGGGGCCTGGGACTAGAGACGAGCAGTTCTTC
CAISEGPGTRDEQFF
>TRBJ2-7|-|TRBV20-1|many
TGCAGTGTGGAGCGGGTCTCCTACGAGCAGTACTTC
CSVERVSYEQYF
>TRBJ2-4|-|TRBV4-1|-
TGCGCCAGCAGCCATGGGGTAGATAAAGCCAAAAACATTCAGTACTTC
CASSHGVDKAKNIQYF
>TRBJ2-5|-|TRBV4-2|few
TGTGCCAGCAGCCAAGAGGGGGCGGAATCGGAGACCCAGTACTTC
CASSQEGAESETQYF
>TRBJ2-7|TRBD2|TRBV3-1|many
TGTGCCAGCAGCCAAGGCTCTAGCGGGACCTACTTGCGGGAGCAGTACTTC
CASSQGSSGTYLREQYF